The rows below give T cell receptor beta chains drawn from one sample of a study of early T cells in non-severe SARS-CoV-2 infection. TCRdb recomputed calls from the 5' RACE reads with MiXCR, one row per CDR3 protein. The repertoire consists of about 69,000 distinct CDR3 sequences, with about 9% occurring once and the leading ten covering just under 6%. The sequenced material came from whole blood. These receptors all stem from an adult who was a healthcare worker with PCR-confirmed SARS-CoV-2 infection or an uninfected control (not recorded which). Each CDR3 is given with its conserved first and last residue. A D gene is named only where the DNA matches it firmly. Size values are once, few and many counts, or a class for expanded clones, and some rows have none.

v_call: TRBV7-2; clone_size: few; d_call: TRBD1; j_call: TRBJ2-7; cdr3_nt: TGTGCCAGCAGGGCAGGGGGATCCACCTACGAGCAGTACTTC; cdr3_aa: CASRAGGSTYEQYF
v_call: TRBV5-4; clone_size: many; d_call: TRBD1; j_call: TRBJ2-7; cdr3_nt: TGTGCCAGCAGCTTGGGACAGGGCAACGAGCAGTACTTC; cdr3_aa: CASSLGQGNEQYF
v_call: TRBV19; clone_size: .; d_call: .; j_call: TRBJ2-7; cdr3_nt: TGTGCCACCCGGGGCTTAGGCTACGAGCAGTACTTC; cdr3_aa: CATRGLGYEQYF
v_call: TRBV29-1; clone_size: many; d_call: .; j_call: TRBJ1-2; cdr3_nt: TGCAGCGTTGGTGCGGATCTTCTAGGCTACACCTTC; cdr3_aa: CSVGADLLGYTF
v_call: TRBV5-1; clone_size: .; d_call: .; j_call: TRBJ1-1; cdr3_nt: TGCGCCAGCAGCTCGACTACAGAGAAGAACACTGAAGCTTTCTTT; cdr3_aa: CASSSTTEKNTEAFF
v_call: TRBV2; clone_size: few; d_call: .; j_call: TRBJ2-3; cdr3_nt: TGTGCCAGCAGGCGGATTGAAGGCACAGATACGCAGTATTTT; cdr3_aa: CASRRIEGTDTQYF
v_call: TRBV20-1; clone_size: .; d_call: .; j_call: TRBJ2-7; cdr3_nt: TGCAGTGCTAGAGATCACCAGGTGGAGTACTTC; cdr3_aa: CSARDHQVEYF
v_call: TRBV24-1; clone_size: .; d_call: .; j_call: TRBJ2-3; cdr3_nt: TGTGCCACCAGTGATCCGGCCGGGCCCGAAAACACAGATACGCAGTATTTT; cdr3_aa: CATSDPAGPENTDTQYF
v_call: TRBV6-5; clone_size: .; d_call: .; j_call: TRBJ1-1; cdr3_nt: TGTGCCAGCAGGGACAATGTGAGGAAAGCTTTCTTT; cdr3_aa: CASRDNVRKAFF
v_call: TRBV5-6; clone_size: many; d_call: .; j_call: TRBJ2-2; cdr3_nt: TGTGCCAGCAGCTCCCCGGGACGCCGGACCGGGGAGCTGTTTTTT; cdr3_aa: CASSSPGRRTGELFF
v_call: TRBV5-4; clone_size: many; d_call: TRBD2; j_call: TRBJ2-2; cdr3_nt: TGTGCCAGCAGCTTGCGACTAGCGGGAGGAGGCGGGGAGCTGTTTTTT; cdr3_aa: CASSLRLAGGGGELFF
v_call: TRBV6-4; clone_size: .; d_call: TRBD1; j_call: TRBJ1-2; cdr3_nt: TGTGCCAGCAGCCAACAGGGCACAGGGGGCGCTGGCTACACCTTC; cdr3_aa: CASSQQGTGGAGYTF
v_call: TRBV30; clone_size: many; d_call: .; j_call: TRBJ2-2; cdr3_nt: TGTGCCTGGAGGGACGGGACGTACACCGGGGAGCTGTTTTTT; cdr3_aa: CAWRDGTYTGELFF
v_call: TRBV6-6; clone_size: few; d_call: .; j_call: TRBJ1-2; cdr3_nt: TGTGCCAGCAGTCTAGGGGGGAACTATGGCTACACCTTC; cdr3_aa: CASSLGGNYGYTF
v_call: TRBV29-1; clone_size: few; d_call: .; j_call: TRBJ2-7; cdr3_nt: TGCAGCGCGAGCAGGGACTACGAGCAGTACTTC; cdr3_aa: CSASRDYEQYF
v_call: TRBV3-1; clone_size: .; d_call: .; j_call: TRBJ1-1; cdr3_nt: TGTGCCAGCAGCCAAGAGCTTAAGACAGTTGAAGCTTTCTTT; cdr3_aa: CASSQELKTVEAFF
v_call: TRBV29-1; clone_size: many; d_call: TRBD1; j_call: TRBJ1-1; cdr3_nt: TGCAGCGCCGTGGGACAGGGCACTGAAGCTTTCTTT; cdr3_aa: CSAVGQGTEAFF
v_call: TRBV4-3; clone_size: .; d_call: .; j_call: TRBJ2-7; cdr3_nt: TGCGCCAGCAGCCTCTCGCCGTCCCCAGTGGACGAGCAGTACTTC; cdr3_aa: CASSLSPSPVDEQYF
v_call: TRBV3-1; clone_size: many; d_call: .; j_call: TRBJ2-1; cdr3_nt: TGTGCCAGCAGCCAAGATTCAACCGGCTACAATGAGCAGTTCTTC; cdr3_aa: CASSQDSTGYNEQFF
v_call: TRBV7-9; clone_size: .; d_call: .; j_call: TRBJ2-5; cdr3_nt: TGTGCCAGCAGCTCCATGGGTGCAGGGCGGGAAATGGAGACCCAGTACTTC; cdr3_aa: CASSSMGAGREMETQYF
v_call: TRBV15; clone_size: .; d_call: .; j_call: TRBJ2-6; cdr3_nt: TGTGCCACCAGCAGACTAGGTTCCTCTGGGGCCAACGTCCTGACTTTC; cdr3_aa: CATSRLGSSGANVLTF
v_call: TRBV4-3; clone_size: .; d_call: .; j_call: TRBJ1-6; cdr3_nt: TGCGCCAGCAGCCAAGAACCGAATTCACCCCTCCACTTT; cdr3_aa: CASSQEPNSPLHF
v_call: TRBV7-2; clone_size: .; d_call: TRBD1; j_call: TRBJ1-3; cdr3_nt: TGTGCCAGCAGCCCCGGACAGGGGGCAGGGTCTGGAAACACCATATATTTT; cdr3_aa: CASSPGQGAGSGNTIYF
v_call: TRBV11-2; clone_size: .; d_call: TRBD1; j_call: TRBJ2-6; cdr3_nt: TGTGCCAGCAGCAGGGACAGGGTCGGGGCCAACGTCCTGACTTTC; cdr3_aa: CASSRDRVGANVLTF
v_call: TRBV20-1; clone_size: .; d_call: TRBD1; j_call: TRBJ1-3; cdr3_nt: TGCAGTGGGACAGGGGACTCTGAAAACACCATATATTTT; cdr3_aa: CSGTGDSENTIYF
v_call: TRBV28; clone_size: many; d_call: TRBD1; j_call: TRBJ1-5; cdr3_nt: TGTGCCAGCAGCAGACAGGGTGTCCTTAATCAGCCCCAGCATTTT; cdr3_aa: CASSRQGVLNQPQHF
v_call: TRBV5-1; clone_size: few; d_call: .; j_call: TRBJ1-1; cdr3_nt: TGCGCCAGCAGCTTGGGGTCGGATAACACTGAAGCTTTCTTT; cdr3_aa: CASSLGSDNTEAFF
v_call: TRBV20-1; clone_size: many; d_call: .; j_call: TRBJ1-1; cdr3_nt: TGCAGTGCTAGCCTGGGGAGAAGAGTCGCTGAAGCTTTCTTT; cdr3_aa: CSASLGRRVAEAFF
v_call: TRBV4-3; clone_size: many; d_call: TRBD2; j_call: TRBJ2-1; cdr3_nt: TGCGCCAGCAGCCAACCCTCCGGGACTAGCGGGAGCAATGAGCAGTTCTTC; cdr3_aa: CASSQPSGTSGSNEQFF
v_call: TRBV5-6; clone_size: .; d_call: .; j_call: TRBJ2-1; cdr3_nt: TGTGCCAGCAGCCCCGGCGGGGTTAGCAGCCACAATGAGCAGTTCTTC; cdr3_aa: CASSPGGVSSHNEQFF
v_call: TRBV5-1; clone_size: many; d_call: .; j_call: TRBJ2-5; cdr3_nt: TGCGCCAGCAGCTTGAGCGGACAAGAGACCCAGTACTTC; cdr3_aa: CASSLSGQETQYF
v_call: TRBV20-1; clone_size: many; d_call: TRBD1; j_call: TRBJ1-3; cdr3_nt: TGCAGTGCTAGACCTTCAAGGACAGGCCAGGGAAACACCATATATTTT; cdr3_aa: CSARPSRTGQGNTIYF
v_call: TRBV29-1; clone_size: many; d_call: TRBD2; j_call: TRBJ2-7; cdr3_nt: TGCAGCGCAACGATCATCCCCCGACTAGCGGGTTCCTACGAGCAGTACTTC; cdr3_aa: CSATIIPRLAGSYEQYF
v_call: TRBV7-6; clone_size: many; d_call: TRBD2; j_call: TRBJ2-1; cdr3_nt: TGTGCCAGCAGCTTAGACGGGGGGTTTACCTACAATGAGCAGTTCTTC; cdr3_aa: CASSLDGGFTYNEQFF
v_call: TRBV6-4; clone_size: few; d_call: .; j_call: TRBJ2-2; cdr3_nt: TGTGCCAGCAGTGAGCTAGGAGGATCCGGGGAGCTGTTTTTT; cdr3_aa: CASSELGGSGELFF
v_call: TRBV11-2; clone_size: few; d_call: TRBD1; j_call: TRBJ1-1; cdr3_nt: TGTGCCAGCAGCTTAAGAGGGGGCGAAACTGAAGCTTTCTTT; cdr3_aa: CASSLRGGETEAFF
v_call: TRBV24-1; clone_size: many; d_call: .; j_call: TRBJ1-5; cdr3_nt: TGTGCCACCAGTGACACCAGGGATTCTAAGCCCCAGCATTTT; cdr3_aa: CATSDTRDSKPQHF
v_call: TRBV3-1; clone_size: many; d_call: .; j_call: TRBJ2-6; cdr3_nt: TGTGCCAGCAGCCAAGGCGGGGCTGGGGCCAACGTCCTGACTTTC; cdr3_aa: CASSQGGAGANVLTF
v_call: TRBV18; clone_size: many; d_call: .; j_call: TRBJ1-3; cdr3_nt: TGTGCCAGCTCACCATTGACACTTTCTGGAAACACCATATATTTT; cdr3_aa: CASSPLTLSGNTIYF
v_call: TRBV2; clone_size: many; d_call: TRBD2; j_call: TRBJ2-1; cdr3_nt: TGTGCCAGCAGTGAATCCGGGACTACCATCTACAATGAGCAGTTCTTC; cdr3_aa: CASSESGTTIYNEQFF
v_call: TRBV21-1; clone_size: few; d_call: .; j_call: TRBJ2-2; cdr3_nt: TGTGCCAGCAACCCCTCCGGGAACACCGGGGAGCTGTTTTTT; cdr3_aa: CASNPSGNTGELFF
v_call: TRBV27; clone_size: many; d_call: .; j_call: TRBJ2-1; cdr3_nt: TGTGCCAGCAGGGAGGACAGACGCAATGAGCAGTTCTTC; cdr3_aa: CASREDRRNEQFF
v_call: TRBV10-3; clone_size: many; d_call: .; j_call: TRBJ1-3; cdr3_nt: TGTGCCATCAGTGTGTCGTCCTCCTCTGGAAACACCATATATTTT; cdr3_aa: CAISVSSSSGNTIYF
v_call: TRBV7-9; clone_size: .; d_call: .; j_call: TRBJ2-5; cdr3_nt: TGTGCCAGCAGCTCCCCGGGAGTCCCCTACCAAGAGACCCAGTACTTC; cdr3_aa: CASSSPGVPYQETQYF
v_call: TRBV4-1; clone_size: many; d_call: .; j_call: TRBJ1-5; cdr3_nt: TGCGCCAGCAGCCAAGAAGGAAGGCAGCCCCAGCATTTT; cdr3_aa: CASSQEGRQPQHF
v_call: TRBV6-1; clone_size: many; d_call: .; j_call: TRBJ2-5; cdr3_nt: TGTGCCAGCAGTGGTGAGGCCGGAGAGACCCAGTACTTC; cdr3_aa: CASSGEAGETQYF